Below, one TCR beta chain is given with its context. In the same sample, other DNA sequences code for this CDR3. Authors' methods: Estimates of nucleated cell counts were drawn from the amplification of reference gene primers. TCRdb's copy holds only in-frame clones and misses some; the assay was immunoSEQ multiplex PCR. That table gives V, J and clone size, and the DNA gave D and trimming. The profile covers roughly 86,000 clones, with around 85% appearing a single time and 3.4% taken by the ten largest. These data belong to a study of blood T cell repertoires in COVID-19. Across the study: PBMCs, B-cell-depleted T cells, or T cells were the source of the cDNA or gDNA that made up the material.

Germline loops: CDR1 SGHAT, CDR2 FQNNGV. The J segment lost 3 bases and the V segment lost 5 bases, leaving 4 bases of the junction unmatched. CDR3 length: 14 residues. This sequence joins TRBV11-2 and TRBJ2-7; 10 bases are shared with TRBD2. This sequence was found in a man aged 45 to 65 with acute or convalescent COVID-19. Sequenced: peripheral blood. The DNA for the CDR3 is TGTGCCAGCAGCCGGACTAGCGGAAACTACGAGCAGTACTTC. The encoded protein is CASSRTSGNYEQYF.